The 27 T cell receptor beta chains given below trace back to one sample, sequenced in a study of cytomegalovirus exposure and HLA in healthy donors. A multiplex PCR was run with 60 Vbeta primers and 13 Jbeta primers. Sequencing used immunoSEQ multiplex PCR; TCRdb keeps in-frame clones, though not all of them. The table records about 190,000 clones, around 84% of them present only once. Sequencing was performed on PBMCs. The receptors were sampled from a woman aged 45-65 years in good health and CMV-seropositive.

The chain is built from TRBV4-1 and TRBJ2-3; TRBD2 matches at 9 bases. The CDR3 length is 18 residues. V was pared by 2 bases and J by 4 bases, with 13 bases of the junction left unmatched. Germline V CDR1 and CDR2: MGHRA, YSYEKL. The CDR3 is CASSQPGRASGVADTQYF. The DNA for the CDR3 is TGCGCCAGCAGCCAACCCGGTCGGGCTAGCGGGGTAGCAGATACGCAGTATTTT.

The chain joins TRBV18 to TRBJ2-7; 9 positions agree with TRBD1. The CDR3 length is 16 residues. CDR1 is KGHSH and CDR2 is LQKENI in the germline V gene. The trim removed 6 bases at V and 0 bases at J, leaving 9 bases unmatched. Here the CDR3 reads CASSQGQGTSSYEQYF. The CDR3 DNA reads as TGTGCCAGCTCCCAAGGACAGGGGACGAGCTCCTACGAGCAGTACTTC.

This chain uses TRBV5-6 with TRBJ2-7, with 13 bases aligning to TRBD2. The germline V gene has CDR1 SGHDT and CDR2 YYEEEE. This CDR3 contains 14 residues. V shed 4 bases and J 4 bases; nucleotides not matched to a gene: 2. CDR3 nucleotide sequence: TGTGCCAGCAGCCGGACTAGCGGGGGATACGAGCAGTACTTC. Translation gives CASSRTSGGYEQYF.

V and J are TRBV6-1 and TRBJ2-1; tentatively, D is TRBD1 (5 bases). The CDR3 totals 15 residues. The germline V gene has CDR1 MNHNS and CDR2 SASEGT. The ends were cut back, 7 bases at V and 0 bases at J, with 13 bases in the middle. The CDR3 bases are TGTGCCAGCAACCAAAATAGGGGCTCCTACAATGAGCAGTTCTTC. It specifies CASNQNRGSYNEQFF.

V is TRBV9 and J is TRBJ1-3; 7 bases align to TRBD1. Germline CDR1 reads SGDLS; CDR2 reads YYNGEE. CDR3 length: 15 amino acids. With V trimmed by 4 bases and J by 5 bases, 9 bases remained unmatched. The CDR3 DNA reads TGTGCCAGCAGCCTGGAGGGGGCAAATAGAAACACCATATATTTT. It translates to CASSLEGANRNTIYF.

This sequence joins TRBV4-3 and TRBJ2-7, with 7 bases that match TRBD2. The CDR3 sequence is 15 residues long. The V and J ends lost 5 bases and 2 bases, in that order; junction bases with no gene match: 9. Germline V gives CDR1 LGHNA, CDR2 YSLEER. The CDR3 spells CASSDEAGPTYEQYF. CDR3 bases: TGCGCCAGCAGCGACGAAGCGGGGCCCACCTACGAGCAGTACTTC.

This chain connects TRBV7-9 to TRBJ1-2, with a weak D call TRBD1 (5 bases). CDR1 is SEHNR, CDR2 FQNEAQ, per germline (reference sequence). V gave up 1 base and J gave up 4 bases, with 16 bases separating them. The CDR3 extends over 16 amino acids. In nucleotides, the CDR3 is TGTGCCAGCAGCTTAGAAGAGTCAGGGTACATCTATGGCTACACCTTC. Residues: CASSLEESGYIYGYTF. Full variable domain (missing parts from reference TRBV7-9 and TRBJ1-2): DTGVSQNPRHKITKRGQNVTFRCDPISEHNRLYWYRQTLGQGPEFLTYFQNEAQLEKSRLLSDRFSAERPKGSFSTLEIQRTEQGDSAMYLCASSLEESGYIYGYTFGSGTRLTVV.

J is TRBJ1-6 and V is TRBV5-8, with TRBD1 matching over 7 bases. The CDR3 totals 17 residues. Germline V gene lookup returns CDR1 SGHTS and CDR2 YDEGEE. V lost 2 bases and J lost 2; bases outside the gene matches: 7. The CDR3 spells CASSLLQGYAYNSPLHF. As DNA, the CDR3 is TGTGCCAGCAGCTTACTACAGGGGTATGCCTATAATTCACCCCTCCACTTT.

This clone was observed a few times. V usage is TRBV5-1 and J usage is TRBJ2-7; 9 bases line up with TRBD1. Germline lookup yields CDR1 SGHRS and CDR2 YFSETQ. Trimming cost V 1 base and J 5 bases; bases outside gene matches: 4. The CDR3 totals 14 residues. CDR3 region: CASSLRDRAHEQYF. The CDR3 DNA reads TGCGCCAGCAGCTTGAGGGACAGGGCCCACGAGCAGTACTTC.

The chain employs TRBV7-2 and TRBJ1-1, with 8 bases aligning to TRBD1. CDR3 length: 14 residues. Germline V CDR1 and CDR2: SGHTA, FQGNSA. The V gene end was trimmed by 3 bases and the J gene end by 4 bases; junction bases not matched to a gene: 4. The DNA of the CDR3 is TGTGCCAGCAGCTTTTCAGGGGGCGTCACTGAAGCTTTCTTT. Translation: CASSFSGGVTEAFF.

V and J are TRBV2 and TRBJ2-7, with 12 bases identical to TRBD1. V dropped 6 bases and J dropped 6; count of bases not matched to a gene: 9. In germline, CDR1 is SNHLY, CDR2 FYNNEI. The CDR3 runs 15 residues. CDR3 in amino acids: CASSLGQGAKCEQYF. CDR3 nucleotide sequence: TGTGCCAGCAGCCTGGGACAGGGGGCTAAGTGCGAGCAGTACTTC. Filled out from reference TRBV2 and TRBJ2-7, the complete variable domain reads EPEVTQTPSHQVTQMGQEVILRCVPISNHLYFYWYRQILGQKVEFLVSFYNNEISEKSEIFDDQFSVERPDGSNFTLKIRSTKLEDSAMYFCASSLGQGAKCEQYFGPGTRLTVT.

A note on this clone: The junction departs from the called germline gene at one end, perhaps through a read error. The CDR3 sequence: CASEWGDSRFEKFF. The CDR3 DNA is TGCGCCAGCGAGTGGGGGGACAGCCGTTTTGAGAAGTTCTTC. The genes are TRBV5-1 and TRBJ2-1; D might be TRBD1 (7 bases). Germline assignment: CDR1 SGHRS and CDR2 YFSETQ. This CDR3 region has 14 residues. Full variable domain (missing parts from reference TRBV5-1 and TRBJ2-1): KAGVTQTPRYLIKTRGQQVTLSCSPISGHRSVSWYQQTPGQGLQFLFEYFSETQRNKGNFPGRFSGRQFSNSRSEMNVSTLELGDSALYLCASEWGDSRFEKFFGPGTRLTVL.

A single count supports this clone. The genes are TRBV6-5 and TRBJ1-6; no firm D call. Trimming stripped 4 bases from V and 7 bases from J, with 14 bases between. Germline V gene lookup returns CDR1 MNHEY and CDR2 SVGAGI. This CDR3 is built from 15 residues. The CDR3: CASSSHLSVNSPLHF. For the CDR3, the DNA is TGTGCCAGCAGTTCCCACCTATCGGTAAATTCACCCCTCCACTTT.

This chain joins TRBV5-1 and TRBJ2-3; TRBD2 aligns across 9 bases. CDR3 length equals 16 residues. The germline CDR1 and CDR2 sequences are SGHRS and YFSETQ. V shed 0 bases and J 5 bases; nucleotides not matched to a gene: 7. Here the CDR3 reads CASSLGVSGGGDTQYF. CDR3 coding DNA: TGCGCCAGCAGCTTGGGGGTTAGCGGGGGCGGAGATACGCAGTATTTT. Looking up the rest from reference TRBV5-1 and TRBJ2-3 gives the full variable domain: KAGVTQTPRYLIKTRGQQVTLSCSPISGHRSVSWYQQTPGQGLQFLFEYFSETQRNKGNFPGRFSGRQFSNSRSEMNVSTLELGDSALYLCASSLGVSGGGDTQYFGPGTRLTVL.

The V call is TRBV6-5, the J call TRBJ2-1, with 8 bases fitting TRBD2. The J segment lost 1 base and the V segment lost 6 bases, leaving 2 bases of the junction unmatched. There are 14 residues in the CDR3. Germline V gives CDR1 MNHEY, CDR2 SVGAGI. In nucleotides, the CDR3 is TGTGCCAGCAGCGGGGGGGCATCCTACAATGAGCAGTTCTTC. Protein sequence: CASSGGASYNEQFF.

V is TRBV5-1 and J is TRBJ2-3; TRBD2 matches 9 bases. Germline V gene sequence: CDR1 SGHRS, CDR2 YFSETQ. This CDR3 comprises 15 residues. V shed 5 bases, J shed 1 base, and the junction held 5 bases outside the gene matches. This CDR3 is CASSGAGGGTDTQYF. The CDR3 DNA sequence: TGCGCCAGCAGTGGAGCGGGGGGCGGCACAGATACGCAGTATTTT.

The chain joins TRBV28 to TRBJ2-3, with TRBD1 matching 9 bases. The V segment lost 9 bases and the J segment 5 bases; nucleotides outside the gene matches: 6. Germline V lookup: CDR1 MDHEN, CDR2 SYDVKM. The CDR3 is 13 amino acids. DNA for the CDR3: TGTGCCAGTTTCCGGACAGGGGAAGATACGCAGTATTTT. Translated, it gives CASFRTGEDTQYF.

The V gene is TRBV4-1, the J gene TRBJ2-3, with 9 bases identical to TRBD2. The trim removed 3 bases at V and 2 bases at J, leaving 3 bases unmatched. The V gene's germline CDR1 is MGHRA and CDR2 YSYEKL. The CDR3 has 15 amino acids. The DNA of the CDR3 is TGCGCCAGCAGCCAGCGGGGGGGGTTCACAGATACGCAGTATTTT. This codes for CASSQRGGFTDTQYF.

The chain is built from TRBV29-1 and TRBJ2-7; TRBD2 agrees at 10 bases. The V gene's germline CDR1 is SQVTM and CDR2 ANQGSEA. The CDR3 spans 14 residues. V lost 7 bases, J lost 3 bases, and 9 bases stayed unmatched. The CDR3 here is CSGKTSGPDYEQYF. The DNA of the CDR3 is TGCAGCGGCAAGACTAGCGGGCCGGACTACGAGCAGTACTTC.

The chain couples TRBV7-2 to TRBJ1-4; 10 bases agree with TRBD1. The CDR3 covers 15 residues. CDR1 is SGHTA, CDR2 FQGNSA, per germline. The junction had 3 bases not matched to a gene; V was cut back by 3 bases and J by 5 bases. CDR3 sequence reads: CASSFLGQGNEKLFF. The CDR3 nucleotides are TGTGCCAGCAGCTTCTTGGGACAGGGGAATGAAAAACTGTTTTTT.

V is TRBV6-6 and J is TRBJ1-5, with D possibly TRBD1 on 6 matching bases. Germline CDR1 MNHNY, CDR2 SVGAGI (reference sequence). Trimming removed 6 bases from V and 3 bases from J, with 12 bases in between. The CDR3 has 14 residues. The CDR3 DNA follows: TGTGCCAGCAGCCCCACAGGGACCAATCAGCCCCAGCATTTT. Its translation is CASSPTGTNQPQHF.

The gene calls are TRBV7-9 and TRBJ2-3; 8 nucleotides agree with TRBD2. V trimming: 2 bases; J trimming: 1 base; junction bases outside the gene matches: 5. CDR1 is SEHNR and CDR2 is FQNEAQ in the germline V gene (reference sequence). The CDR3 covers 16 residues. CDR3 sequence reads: CASSLSYSGGTDTQYF. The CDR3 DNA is TGTGCCAGCAGCTTATCTTATAGCGGGGGCACAGATACGCAGTATTTT.

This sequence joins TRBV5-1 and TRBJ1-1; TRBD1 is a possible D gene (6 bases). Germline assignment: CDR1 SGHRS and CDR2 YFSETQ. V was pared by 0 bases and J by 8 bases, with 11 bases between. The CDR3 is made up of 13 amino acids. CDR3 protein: CASSLERGREAFF. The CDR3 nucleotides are TGCGCCAGCAGCTTGGAGAGGGGGAGAGAAGCTTTCTTT.

The CDR3 region has the DNA TGCGCCAGCAGCCAAGGGGCTAGCGGGGGGGCCACGCAGTATTTT. Translating it yields CASSQGASGGATQYF. The rearrangement uses TRBV4-3 and TRBJ2-3; 12 bases are a match to TRBD2. The germline V gene has CDR1 LGHNA and CDR2 YSLEER. CDR3 length: 15 amino acids. V dropped 1 base and J dropped 9; count of bases not matched to a gene: 5.

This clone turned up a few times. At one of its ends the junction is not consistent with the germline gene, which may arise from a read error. As DNA, the CDR3 is TGTGCTAGCAGCCCTAACGCAGGGGGCGTGGAGACCCAGTACTTC. Its translation: CASSPNAGGVETQYF. The chain uses TRBV7-7 and TRBJ2-5; TRBD1 matches 8 bases. From germline, CDR1 is SSHAT and CDR2 FNYEAQ (reference sequence). This CDR3 is built from 15 residues.

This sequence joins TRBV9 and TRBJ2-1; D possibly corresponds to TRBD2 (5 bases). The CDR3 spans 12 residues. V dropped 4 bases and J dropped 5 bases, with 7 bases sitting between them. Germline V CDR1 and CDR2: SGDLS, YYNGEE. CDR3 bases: TGTGCCAGCAGCCGGGGAAACAATGAGCAGTTCTTC. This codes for CASSRGNNEQFF.

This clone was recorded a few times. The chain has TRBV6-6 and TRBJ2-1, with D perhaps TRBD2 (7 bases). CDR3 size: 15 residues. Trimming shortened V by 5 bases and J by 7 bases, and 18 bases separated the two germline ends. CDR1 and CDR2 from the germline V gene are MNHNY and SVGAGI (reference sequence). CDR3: CASSTGGGGKNEQFF. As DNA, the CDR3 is TGTGCCAGCAGTACGGGGGGCGGCGGCAAGAATGAGCAGTTCTTC.